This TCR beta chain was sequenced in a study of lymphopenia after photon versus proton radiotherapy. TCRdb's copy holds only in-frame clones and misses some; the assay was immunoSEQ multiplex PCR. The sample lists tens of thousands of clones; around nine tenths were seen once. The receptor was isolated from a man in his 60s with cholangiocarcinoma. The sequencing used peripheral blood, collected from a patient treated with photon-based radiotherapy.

CDR3: CASSLQVRETQYF. The CDR3 DNA reads TGTGCCAGCAGCTTACAAGTGAGAGAGACCCAGTACTTC. V is TRBV7-3 and J is TRBJ2-5; D ambiguous. CDR3 size: 13 residues. Trimming cost V 2 bases and J 4 bases, with 8 bases left between them. Germline lookup yields CDR1 SGHTA and CDR2 FQGTGA.